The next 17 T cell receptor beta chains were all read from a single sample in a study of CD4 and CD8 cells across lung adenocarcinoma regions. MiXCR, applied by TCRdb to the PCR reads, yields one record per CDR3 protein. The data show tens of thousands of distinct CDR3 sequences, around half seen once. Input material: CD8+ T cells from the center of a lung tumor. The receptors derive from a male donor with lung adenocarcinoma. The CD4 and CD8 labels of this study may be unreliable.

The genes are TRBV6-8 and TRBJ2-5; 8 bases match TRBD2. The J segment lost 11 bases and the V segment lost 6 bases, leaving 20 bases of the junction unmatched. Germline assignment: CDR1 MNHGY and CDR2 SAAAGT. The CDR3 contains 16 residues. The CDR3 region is CASSGSGGWAKNTQYF. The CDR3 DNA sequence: TGTGCCAGCAGCGGGTCGGGGGGGTGGGCCAAAAATACTCAGTACTTC.

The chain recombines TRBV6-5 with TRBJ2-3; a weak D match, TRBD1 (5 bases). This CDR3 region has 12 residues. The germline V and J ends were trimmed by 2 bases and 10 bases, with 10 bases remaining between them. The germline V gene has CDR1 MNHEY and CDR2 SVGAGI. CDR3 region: CASSYRGGAQYF. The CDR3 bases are TGTGCCAGCAGTTACAGGGGCGGTGCGCAGTATTTT.

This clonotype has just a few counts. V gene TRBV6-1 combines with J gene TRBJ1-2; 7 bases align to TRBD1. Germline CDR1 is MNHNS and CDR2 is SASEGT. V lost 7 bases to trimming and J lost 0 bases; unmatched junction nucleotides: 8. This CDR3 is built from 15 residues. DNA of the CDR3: TGTGCCAGCAACACCGGGACAGCCACTAACTATGGCTACACCTTC. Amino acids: CASNTGTATNYGYTF.

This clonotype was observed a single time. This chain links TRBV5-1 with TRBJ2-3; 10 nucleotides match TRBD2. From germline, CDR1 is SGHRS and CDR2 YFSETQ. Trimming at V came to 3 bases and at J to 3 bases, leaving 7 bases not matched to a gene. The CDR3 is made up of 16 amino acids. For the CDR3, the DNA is TGCGCCAGCAGCTCACTAGCGGGGATTGAAACAGATACGCAGTATTTT. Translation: CASSSLAGIETDTQYF.

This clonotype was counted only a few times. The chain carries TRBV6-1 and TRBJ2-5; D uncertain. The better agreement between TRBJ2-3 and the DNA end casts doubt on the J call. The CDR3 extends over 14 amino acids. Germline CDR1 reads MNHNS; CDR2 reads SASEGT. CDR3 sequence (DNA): TGTGCCAGCAGTGTGGTTGTGGGGTTAGATACGCAGTATTTT. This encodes CASSVVVGLDTQYF.

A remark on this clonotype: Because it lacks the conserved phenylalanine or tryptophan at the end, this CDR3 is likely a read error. CDR3 residues: CASSPRGQGLYEQYS. CDR3 nucleotides: TGCGCCAGCAGCCCTCGGGGACAGGGCCTATACGAGCAGTACTCC. This chain links TRBV4-1 with TRBJ2-7; 9 nucleotides line up with TRBD1. Germline CDR1 MGHRA, CDR2 YSYEKL. The CDR3 consists of 15 residues. With V trimmed by 4 bases and J by 4 bases, 8 bases remained unmatched.

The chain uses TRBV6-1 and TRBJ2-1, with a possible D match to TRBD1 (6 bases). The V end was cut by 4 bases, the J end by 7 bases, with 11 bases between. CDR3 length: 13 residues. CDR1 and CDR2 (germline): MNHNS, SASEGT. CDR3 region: CASSGITGNEQFF. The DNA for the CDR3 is TGTGCCAGCAGTGGAATAACAGGGAATGAGCAGTTCTTC.

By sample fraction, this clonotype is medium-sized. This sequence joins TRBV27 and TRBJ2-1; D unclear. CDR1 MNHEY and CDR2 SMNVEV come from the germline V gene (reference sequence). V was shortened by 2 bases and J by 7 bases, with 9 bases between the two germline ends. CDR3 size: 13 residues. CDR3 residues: CASSLPSQNEQFF. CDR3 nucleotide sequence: TGTGCCAGCAGTTTACCATCGCAGAATGAGCAGTTCTTC.

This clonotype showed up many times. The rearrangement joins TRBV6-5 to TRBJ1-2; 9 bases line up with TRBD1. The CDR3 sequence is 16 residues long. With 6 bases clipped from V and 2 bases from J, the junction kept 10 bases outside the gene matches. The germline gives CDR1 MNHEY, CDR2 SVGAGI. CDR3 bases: TGTGCCAGCAGGGGGACAGGGCCCGCGTGGAACTATGGCTACACCTTC. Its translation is CASRGTGPAWNYGYTF.

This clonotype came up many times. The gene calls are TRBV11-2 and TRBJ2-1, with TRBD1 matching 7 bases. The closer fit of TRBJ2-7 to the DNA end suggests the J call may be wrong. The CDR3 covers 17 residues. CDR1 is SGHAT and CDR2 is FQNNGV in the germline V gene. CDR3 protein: CASSLEYDRVQPYEQYF. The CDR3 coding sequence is TGTGCCAGCAGCTTAGAGTATGACAGGGTTCAGCCCTACGAGCAGTACTTC.

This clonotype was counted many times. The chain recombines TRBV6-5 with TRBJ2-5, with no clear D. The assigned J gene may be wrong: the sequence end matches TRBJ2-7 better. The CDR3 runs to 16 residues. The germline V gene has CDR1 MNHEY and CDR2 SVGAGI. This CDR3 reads CASSYSRRPTVYEQYF. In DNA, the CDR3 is TGTGCCAGCAGTTACTCGCGTCGGCCCACCGTCTACGAGCAGTACTTC.

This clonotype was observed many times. In nucleotides, the CDR3 is TGTGCCAGCAGGGAGGGTAGCTATGGCTACACCTTC. As protein: CASREGSYGYTF. This chain links TRBV6-1 with TRBJ1-2, with D unresolved. CDR3 length: 12 amino acids. The germline gives CDR1 MNHNS, CDR2 SASEGT. V lost 6 bases and J lost 4, with 9 bases in between.

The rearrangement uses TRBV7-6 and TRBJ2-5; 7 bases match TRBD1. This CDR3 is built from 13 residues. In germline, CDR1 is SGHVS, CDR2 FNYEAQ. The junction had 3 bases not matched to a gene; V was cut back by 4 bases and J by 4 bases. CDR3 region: CASSSGQLETQYF. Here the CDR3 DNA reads TGTGCCAGCAGCTCGGGACAGTTAGAGACCCAGTACTTC.

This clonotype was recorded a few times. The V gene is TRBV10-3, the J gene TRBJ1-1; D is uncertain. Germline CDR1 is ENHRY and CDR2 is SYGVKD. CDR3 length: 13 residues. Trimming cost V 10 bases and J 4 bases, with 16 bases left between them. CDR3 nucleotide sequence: TGTGCCACCCAATTAAGGGAGAGCACTGAAGCTTTCTTT. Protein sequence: CATQLRESTEAFF.

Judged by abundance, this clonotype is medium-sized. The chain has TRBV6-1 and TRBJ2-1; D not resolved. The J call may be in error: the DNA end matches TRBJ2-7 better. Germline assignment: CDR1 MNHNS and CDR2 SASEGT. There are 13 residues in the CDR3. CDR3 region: CASSEGGRYEQYF. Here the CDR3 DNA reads TGTGCCAGCAGTGAAGGAGGCAGATACGAGCAGTACTTC.

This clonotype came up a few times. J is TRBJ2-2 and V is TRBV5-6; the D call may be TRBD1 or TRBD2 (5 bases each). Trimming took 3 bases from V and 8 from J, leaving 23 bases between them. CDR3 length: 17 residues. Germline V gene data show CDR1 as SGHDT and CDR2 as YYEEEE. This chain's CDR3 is CASSSSGTGFFLGELFF. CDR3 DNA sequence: TGTGCCAGCAGCTCCTCCGGGACGGGCTTTTTCTTGGGGGAGCTGTTTTTT.

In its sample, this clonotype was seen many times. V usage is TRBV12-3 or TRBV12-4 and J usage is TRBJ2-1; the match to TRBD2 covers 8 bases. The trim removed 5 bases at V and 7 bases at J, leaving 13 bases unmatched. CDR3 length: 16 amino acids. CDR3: CASSRYYSGEGNEQFF. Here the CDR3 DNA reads TGTGCCAGCAGTCGCTACTATAGCGGGGAGGGGAATGAGCAGTTCTTC.